The 20 T cell receptor beta chains given below trace back to one sample, sequenced in a study of blood T cell repertoires in COVID-19. TCRdb's table, derived via immunoSEQ multiplex PCR, lists solely in-frame clones and lacks some. The sample lists fewer than 500,000 clones, roughly 89% occurring once. Sequenced sample: peripheral blood. The receptors derive from a woman aged 25 to 39 with active or convalescent COVID-19.

The CDR3 bases are TGTGCCACCAGCAGAGATCGGGCGGGGGGCCAGCCCCAGCATTTT. Protein sequence: CATSRDRAGGQPQHF. J is TRBJ1-5 and V is TRBV15, with D perhaps TRBD1 (6 bases). This CDR3 is built from 15 residues. The germline V gene has CDR1 LNHNV and CDR2 YYDKDF (reference sequence). Trimming took off 0 bases at V and 7 bases at J, with 13 bases between the two ends.

This chain uses TRBV25-1 with TRBJ2-3; 8 nucleotides match TRBD1. The CDR3 covers 16 residues. Germline V gene data show CDR1 as MGHDK and CDR2 as SYGVNS. J gave up 2 bases and V 4 bases, and 8 bases lay outside the gene matches. CDR3 nucleotide sequence: TGTGCCAGCAGTGCTTCGGACAGGGCGGCCACAGATACGCAGTATTTT. Its protein is CASSASDRAATDTQYF.

The rearrangement uses TRBV3-1 (or the pseudogene TRBV3-2) and TRBJ2-5; D is unresolved. CDR1 and CDR2 (germline): LGHDT, YNNKEL (reference sequence). V lost 3 bases, J lost 0 bases, and 5 bases lay in between. The CDR3 contains 13 residues. DNA for the CDR3: TGTGCCAGCAGCCAGGCCTACCAAGAGACCCAGTACTTC. Its translation: CASSQAYQETQYF.

The rearrangement links TRBV5-4 to TRBJ2-3, with 7 bases fitting TRBD2. Germline CDR1 SGHNT, CDR2 YYREEE (reference sequence). The CDR3 has 17 residues. J gave up 0 bases and V 0 bases, and 7 bases lay outside the gene matches. CDR3 protein: CASSLASGGPSTDTQYF. Written as DNA, the CDR3 is TGTGCCAGCAGCTTGGCTTCGGGGGGACCTAGCACAGATACGCAGTATTTT.

The chain employs TRBV5-1 and TRBJ1-4, with D possibly TRBD1 on 5 matching bases. CDR3 length: 12 residues. CDR1 SGHRS and CDR2 YFSETQ come from the germline V gene. V was trimmed by 7 bases and J by 6 bases, leaving 10 bases between them. CDR3 bases: TGCGCCAGCCGCGGGACGGATGAAAAACTGTTTTTT. Translated, it gives CASRGTDEKLFF.

The gene calls are TRBV5-1 and TRBJ2-2, with 10 bases identical to TRBD1. The CDR3 consists of 15 residues. Germline lookup yields CDR1 SGHRS and CDR2 YFSETQ. V lost 4 bases and J lost 3; bases outside the gene matches: 3. The DNA for the CDR3 is TGCGCCAGCAGCGCCGGGACAGGGGACACCGGGGAGCTGTTTTTT. It specifies CASSAGTGDTGELFF.

This clone was seen only once. V and J are TRBV19 and TRBJ2-1; a weak D match, TRBD2 (7 bases). In germline, CDR1 is LNHDA, CDR2 SQIVND (reference sequence). The V and J ends lost 7 bases and 7 bases respectively, with 17 bases between them. This CDR3 comprises 14 residues. For the CDR3, the DNA is TGTGCCAGTAACGGGGGGCTAAGCTGGAATGAGCAGTTCTTC. Translating it yields CASNGGLSWNEQFF.

This chain connects TRBV3-1 (or the pseudogene TRBV3-2) to TRBJ2-5; 12 positions match TRBD2. Trimming removed 2 bases from V and 4 bases from J; junction bases left unmatched: 5. CDR1 LGHDT and CDR2 YNNKEL come from the germline V gene (reference sequence). CDR3 length: 16 residues. This CDR3 reads CASSQTPGLAGETQYF. In DNA, the CDR3 is TGTGCCAGCAGCCAAACCCCGGGACTAGCGGGAGAGACCCAGTACTTC.

The rearrangement uses TRBV2 and TRBJ1-2; TRBD1 might be the D (5 bases). The CDR3 has 13 residues. Germline V CDR1 and CDR2: SNHLY, FYNNEI. The V gene lost 4 bases and the J gene lost 6 bases, with 12 bases spanning the gap. The CDR3 is CASSGGTGHGYTF. CDR3 bases: TGTGCCAGCAGTGGAGGAACAGGCCATGGCTACACCTTC.

The gene calls are TRBV30 and TRBJ2-1, with TRBD2 matching 7 bases. Looked up from germline, CDR1 is GTSNPN and CDR2 is SVGIG (reference sequence). The length of the CDR3 is 14 residues. Losses at the gene ends were 8 bases for V and 2 bases for J; bases not matched to a gene: 9. CDR3 sequence: CARARLAAYNEQFF. The CDR3 region has the DNA TGTGCCAGAGCCCGACTAGCAGCCTACAATGAGCAGTTCTTC.

The genes are TRBV27 and TRBJ1-1; the D is unclear. CDR3 size: 14 residues. The germline CDR1 and CDR2 sequences are MNHEY and SMNVEV (reference sequence). The V and J ends lost 0 bases and 6 bases respectively, with 11 bases between them. The CDR3 sequence is CASSLSGFEAEAFF. The CDR3 DNA is TGTGCCAGCAGTTTATCTGGCTTCGAGGCTGAAGCTTTCTTT.

V gene TRBV7-8 combines with J gene TRBJ1-4, with 9 bases lining up with TRBD1. Losses at the gene ends were 5 bases for V and 8 bases for J; bases not matched to a gene: 9. CDR1 is SGHVS and CDR2 is FQNEAQ in the germline V gene. The CDR3 totals 15 residues. CDR3 sequence reads: CASSDYRGLKEKLFF. The CDR3 DNA is TGTGCCAGCAGCGACTACAGGGGGCTGAAGGAAAAACTGTTTTTT.

The chain couples TRBV3-1 (or the pseudogene TRBV3-2) to TRBJ1-1; a weak D match, TRBD1 (5 bases). With 4 bases removed from V and 1 base from J, the gap between germline ends came to 7 bases. Germline assignment: CDR1 LGHDT and CDR2 YNNKEL (reference sequence). This CDR3 contains 13 residues. For the CDR3, the DNA is TGTGCCAGCAGCCGACAGCCGAACACTGAAGCTTTCTTT. As protein: CASSRQPNTEAFF.

The chain recombines TRBV9 with TRBJ1-6, with D uncertain. The germline V gene encodes CDR1 SGDLS and CDR2 YYNGEE. V dropped 6 bases and J dropped 9 bases, with 16 bases sitting between them. CDR3 size: 14 residues. The CDR3 reads CASTPGGGPSPLHF. DNA for the CDR3: TGTGCCAGCACCCCCGGCGGCGGCCCTTCACCCCTCCACTTT.

This rearrangement joins TRBV6-4 to TRBJ2-1; 8 bases map to TRBD2. The V gene's germline CDR1 is MRHNA and CDR2 SNTAGT. The junction had 7 bases not matched to a gene; V was cut back by 0 bases and J by 0 bases. This CDR3 has 18 amino acids. The CDR3 bases are TGTGCCAGCAGTGACTCGTTAAACGCGGGAGGCTCCTACAATGAGCAGTTCTTC. Residues: CASSDSLNAGGSYNEQFF.

This chain joins TRBV5-1 and TRBJ2-5; maybe TRBD2 (5 bases). This CDR3 is built from 14 residues. Per germline, CDR1 SGHRS and CDR2 YFSETQ. V was shortened by 2 bases and J by 2 bases, with 10 bases between the two germline ends. The DNA of the CDR3 is TGCGCCAGCAGCTTTGGAGGTGGACAAGAGACCCAGTACTTC. Translation gives CASSFGGGQETQYF.

The gene calls are TRBV19 and TRBJ1-2; 7 bases line up with TRBD1. In germline, CDR1 is LNHDA, CDR2 SQIVND (reference sequence). The trim removed 7 bases at V and 3 bases at J, leaving 5 bases unmatched. The CDR3 runs to 13 residues. The chain's CDR3 is CASTLTGDYGYTF. The CDR3 DNA reads TGTGCCAGTACCTTAACAGGGGACTATGGCTACACCTTC.

The J gene is TRBJ1-1, the V gene TRBV19; D might be TRBD1 (6 bases). Looked up from germline, CDR1 is LNHDA and CDR2 is SQIVND (reference sequence). Deletions cut 6 bases from V and 0 bases from J, with 11 bases between. The length of the CDR3 is 14 residues. This CDR3 is CASSLRGMNTEAFF. DNA for the CDR3: TGTGCCAGTAGCCTCAGGGGCATGAACACTGAAGCTTTCTTT.

V and J are TRBV12-3 or TRBV12-4 and TRBJ2-7; TRBD1 agrees at 8 bases. V lost 6 bases to trimming and J lost 7 bases; unmatched junction nucleotides: 8. This CDR3 spans 13 amino acids. CDR3 in amino acids: CASSLDRVDEQYF. CDR3 coding DNA: TGTGCCAGCAGCCTGGACAGGGTAGATGAGCAGTACTTC.

The chain has TRBV10-3 and TRBJ1-2; D is unresolved. Trimming left V 0 bases short and J 4 bases short, with 15 bases between. The CDR3 totals 16 residues. Germline-derived CDR1 and CDR2 are ENHRY and SYGVKD. CDR3 nucleotides: TGTGCCATCAGTGAGTCTTGGGGAGAACAGTTCTATGGCTACACCTTC. Translating it yields CAISESWGEQFYGYTF.